This T cell receptor beta chain was sequenced during a study of response to subunit inactivated influenza vaccine. Study-wide results and caveats: Seasonal influenza vaccination, on each occasion, was suggested by the authors to recruit few new T cells.

V was trimmed by 5 bases and J by 4 bases, leaving 11 bases between them. The CDR3 covers 13 residues. This clonotype has only a few counts. Antigen unknown. TCRdb itself ran the RT-PCR reads through MiXCR, one entry per CDR3 protein. The table includes hundreds of thousands of distinct CDR3 sequences, 10% to 15% detected once. This sequence joins TRBV12-3 or TRBV12-4 and TRBJ1-2; D call uncertain. The sequence was collected from a man aged 50 or older who received an inactivated influenza vaccine. The sample consisted of PBMCs from blood, taken on the day of vaccination. In DNA, the CDR3 is TGTGCCAGCAGTCCGGGCCAAACCTATGGCTACACCTTC. This codes for CASSPGQTYGYTF.